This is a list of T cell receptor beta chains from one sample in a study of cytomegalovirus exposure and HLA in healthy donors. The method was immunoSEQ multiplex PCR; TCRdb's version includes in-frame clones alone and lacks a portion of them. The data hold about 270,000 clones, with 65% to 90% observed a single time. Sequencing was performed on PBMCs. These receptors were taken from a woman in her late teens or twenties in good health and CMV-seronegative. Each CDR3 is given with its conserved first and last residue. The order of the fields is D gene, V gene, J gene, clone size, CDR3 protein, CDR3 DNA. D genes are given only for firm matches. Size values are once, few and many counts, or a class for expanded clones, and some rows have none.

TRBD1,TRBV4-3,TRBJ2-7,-,CASSQDFTGGDYEQYF,TGCGCCAGCAGCCAAGATTTCACAGGGGGAGACTACGAGCAGTACTTC
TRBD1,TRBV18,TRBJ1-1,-,CASSSGTGAFTEAFF,TGTGCCAGCTCATCCGGGACAGGGGCCTTCACTGAAGCTTTCTTT
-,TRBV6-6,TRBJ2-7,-,CASNPLDRNYEQYF,TGTGCCAGCAATCCACTTGACAGGAACTACGAGCAGTACTTC
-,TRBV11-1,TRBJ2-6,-,CASSLRQGSSGANVLTF,TGTGCCAGCAGCTTACGGCAGGGTAGCTCTGGGGCCAACGTCCTGACTTTC
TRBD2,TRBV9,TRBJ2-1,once,CASSAGGLAENNEQFF,TGTGCCAGCAGCGCAGGGGGACTAGCGGAGAACAATGAGCAGTTCTTC
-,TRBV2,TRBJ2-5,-,CASRLRDHKETQYF,TGTGCCAGCAGACTCCGGGATCACAAAGAGACCCAGTACTTC
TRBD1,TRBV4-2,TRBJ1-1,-,CASSQDRTGGTEAFF,TGTGCCAGCAGCCAAGATCGGACAGGGGGCACTGAAGCTTTCTTT
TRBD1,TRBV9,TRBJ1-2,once,CASSARTGGGYTF,TGTGCCAGCAGCGCCCGGACAGGGGGGGGCTACACCTTC
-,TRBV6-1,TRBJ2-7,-,CASSELGNSYEQYF,TGTGCCAGCAGTGAATTGGGCAACAGCTACGAGCAGTACTTC
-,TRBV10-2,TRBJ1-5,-,CASSEIRQPQHF,TGCGCCAGCAGTGAGATCAGGCAGCCCCAGCATTTT
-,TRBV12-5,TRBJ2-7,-,CASGLDRTDQYF,TGTGCTAGTGGTTTGGACCGGACAGATCAGTACTTC
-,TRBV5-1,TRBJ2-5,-,CASSFSGNQETQYF,TGCGCCAGCAGCTTCAGCGGAAACCAAGAGACCCAGTACTTC
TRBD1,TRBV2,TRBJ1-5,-,CASSPGQANQPQHF,TGTGCCAGCAGTCCGGGACAGGCGAATCAGCCCCAGCATTTT
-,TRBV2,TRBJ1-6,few,CASGWTIGSPLHF,TGTGCCAGCGGTTGGACAATTGGCTCACCCCTCCACTTT
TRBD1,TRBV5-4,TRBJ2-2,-,CASSKDRVNTGELFF,TGTGCCAGCAGCAAGGACAGGGTGAACACCGGGGAGCTGTTTTTT
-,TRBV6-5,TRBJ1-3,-,CASSHTPAPGNTIYF,TGTGCCAGCAGTCACACCCCCGCCCCTGGAAACACCATATATTTT